This TCR beta chain stems from a study of CD8 T cells in cerebrospinal fluid in Alzheimer's disease. The study's findings and limits: EBV-specific clones were neither the most expanded nor enriched in Alzheimer's patients. Versus healthy subjects, Alzheimer's patients more often had clones of at least 3%.

This CDR3 has 14 residues. Germline V gene data show CDR1 as SGHAT and CDR2 as FQNNGV. By frequency, this clonotype is medium-sized. The antigen is undetermined. Profiling of CSF cells used 10X single-cell V(D)J plus 5' expression. Using the 10x single-cell sequencing reads, TCRdb records one entry per CDR3 protein without DNA. This sample's table reports 1,500 to 2,000 distinct CDR3 sequences. The sequence came from a human donor in good health. The J gene is TRBJ2-1, the V gene TRBV11-2. The sample was cerebrospinal fluid. The CDR3 sequence is CASSSNYQDNEQFF.